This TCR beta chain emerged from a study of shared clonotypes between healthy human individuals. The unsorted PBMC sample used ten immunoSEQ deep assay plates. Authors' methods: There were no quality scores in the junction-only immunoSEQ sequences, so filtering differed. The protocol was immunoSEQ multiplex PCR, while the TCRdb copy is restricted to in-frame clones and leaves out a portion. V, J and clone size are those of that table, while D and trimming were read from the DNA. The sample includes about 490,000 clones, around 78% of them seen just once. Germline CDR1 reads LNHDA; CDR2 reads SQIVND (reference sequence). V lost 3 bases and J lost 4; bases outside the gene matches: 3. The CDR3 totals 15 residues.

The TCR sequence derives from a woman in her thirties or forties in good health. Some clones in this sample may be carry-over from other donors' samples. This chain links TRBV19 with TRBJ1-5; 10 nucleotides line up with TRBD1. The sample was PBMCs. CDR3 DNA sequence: TGTGCCAGTAGTATGCGGGACAGGGGTAATCAGCCCCAGCATTTT. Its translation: CASSMRDRGNQPQHF.